These T cell receptor beta chains were read from a single sample in a study of T-cell memory formation after mild COVID-19. Each CDR3 protein gets one entry after TCRdb re-called the 5' RACE reads with MiXCR. The sample consists of a few hundred thousand distinct CDR3 sequences, approximately 19% of them appearing once. The sequenced material came from PBMCs or a T cell subset sorted from them (not recorded which). These TCRs come from a man between 18 and 35 years old who had mild COVID-19 (a few samples of this study predate the infection). Cell type and time point are not known. CDR3s include the opening cysteine and the closing phenylalanine or tryptophan. A D gene is named only where the DNA matches it firmly. For some rows the clone size is stated as once, few or many, or as a class when expanded; others skip it.

V	J	D	size	DNA	CDR3
TRBV20-1	TRBJ1-2	NA	NA	TGCAGTGCTAGATCTGTACAATTCGGTGGCTACACCTTC	CSARSVQFGGYTF
TRBV4-3	TRBJ2-1	NA	NA	TGCGCCAGCAGCCACCGGGGGCCTCTCAATGAGCAGTTCTTC	CASSHRGPLNEQFF
TRBV6-5	TRBJ1-4	NA	NA	TGTGCCAGCAGTTACCACAGGGCAACTAATGAAAAACTGTTTTTT	CASSYHRATNEKLFF
TRBV6-6	TRBJ1-1	NA	NA	TGTGCCAGCAGGTACCCCCAGGGCTGGAACACTGAAGCTTTCTTT	CASRYPQGWNTEAFF
TRBV7-9	TRBJ2-7	NA	NA	TGTGCCAGCAGCGCGACCGGGACATCCTACGAGCAGTACTTC	CASSATGTSYEQYF
TRBV6-2/TRBV6-3	TRBJ1-1	NA	NA	TGTGCCAGCGGGGCGGGAACTGAAGCTTTCTTT	CASGAGTEAFF
TRBV7-3	TRBJ2-1	NA	NA	TGTGCCAGCAGCTTAACTGCCCTAGGTTTTGAGCAGTTCTTC	CASSLTALGFEQFF
TRBV7-2	TRBJ1-6	TRBD1	NA	TGTGCCAGCAGCTTGGGGACAGGGGGCTATAATTCACCCCTCCACTTT	CASSLGTGGYNSPLHF
TRBV7-8	TRBJ2-5	TRBD2	few	TGTGCCAGCAGCTGGGGTAGCGGGGCCCCCGGGCAAGAGACCCAGTACTTC	CASSWGSGAPGQETQYF
TRBV5-1	TRBJ2-1	NA	once	TGCGCCAGCAGCTCGGAAGCGGCCCGGGGGCCAGATCAGCAGTTCTTC	CASSSEAARGPDQQFF
TRBV5-1	TRBJ1-1	TRBD1	NA	TGCGCCAGCAGCAACCGGGACAGGGAATGGAACACTGAAGCTTTCTTT	CASSNRDREWNTEAFF
TRBV5-1	TRBJ2-1	TRBD2	large	TGTGCCAGCAGCTTAGGACTAGCGGGGGGCAATGAGCAGTTCTTC	CASSLGLAGGNEQFF
TRBV11-2	TRBJ2-1	TRBD2	few	TGTGCCAGCAGCTCCTTGACTAGCGGGGGGAATAATGAGCAGTTCTTC	CASSSLTSGGNNEQFF
TRBV7-2	TRBJ2-1	NA	few	TGTGCCCCCGGGCGGGCCACCTACAATGAGCAGTTCTTC	CAPGRATYNEQFF
TRBV7-6	TRBJ2-1	NA	few	TGTGCCAGCAGCTTAGGCGCCCGGGACTACAATGAGCAGTTCTTC	CASSLGARDYNEQFF
TRBV14	TRBJ1-2	TRBD1	NA	TGTGCCAGCAGCCAGTCAGGGGGTTGGTGGAGCTACACCTTC	CASSQSGGWWSYTF
TRBV24-1	TRBJ2-1	NA	many	TGTGCCACCAGTGACCGGGGAGCCAGGTCCTACAATGAGCAGTTCTTC	CATSDRGARSYNEQFF
TRBV7-9	TRBJ2-3	TRBD2	many	TGTGCCAGCAGCCACGGGACTAGCGCAACAGATACGCAGTATTTT	CASSHGTSATDTQYF
TRBV6-1	TRBJ2-1	TRBD2	NA	TGTGCCAGCAGCCGTGGGGGACTAGCGGGGGTGGCCTACAATGAGCAGTTCTTC	CASSRGGLAGVAYNEQFF
TRBV20-1	TRBJ1-2	TRBD1	many	TGCAGTGCTAGAAACAGGGGATATGGCTACACCTTC	CSARNRGYGYTF
TRBV20-1	TRBJ2-3	TRBD2	once	TGCAGTGCTAGAGGGTTCCTAGCGGGGGGCAATACGCAGTATTTT	CSARGFLAGGNTQYF
TRBV4-1	TRBJ1-5	NA	few	TGCGCCAGCAGCCAAGAACAGTATAGCAATCAGCCCCAGCATTTT	CASSQEQYSNQPQHF
TRBV5-1	TRBJ2-3	TRBD1	few	TGCGCCAGCAGCTTGGGGGACAGACTCACAGATACGCAGTATTTT	CASSLGDRLTDTQYF
TRBV27	TRBJ1-6	TRBD1	many	TGTGCCAGCACCCTCGGGACAGCCTCACCCCTCCACTTT	CASTLGTASPLHF
TRBV7-2	TRBJ2-5	NA	few	TGTGCCACCACCGAGGGGGGACGTGAGGGGACAGAGACCCAGTACTTC	CATTEGGREGTETQYF
TRBV5-1	TRBJ1-1	NA	few	TGCGCCAGCAGCTTCGAAGACCTCTTT	CASSFEDLF
TRBV27	TRBJ1-2	TRBD1	NA	TGTGCCAGCAGTTTATTAGGACAGGGACGTGACTACACCTTC	CASSLLGQGRDYTF
TRBV29-1	TRBJ2-7	NA	many	TGCAGCGTTGAGCCAGGGGAAAACTACGAGCAGTACTTC	CSVEPGENYEQYF
TRBV20-1	TRBJ2-3	NA	NA	TGCAGTGCCGGCGGCCAACCTAGCACAGATACGCAGTATTTT	CSAGGQPSTDTQYF
TRBV3-1	TRBJ1-2	TRBD1	NA	TGTGCCAGCAGCCCGTCGGACAGGATACCTAACTATGGCTACACCTTC	CASSPSDRIPNYGYTF
TRBV10-3	TRBJ2-3	NA	NA	TGTGCCATCAGTGATGGACGGGGTAGCACAGATACGCAGTATTTT	CAISDGRGSTDTQYF
TRBV7-3	TRBJ2-2	NA	NA	TGTGCCAGCAGCTCCGACAGGATTGAGACCGGGGAGCTGTTTTTT	CASSSDRIETGELFF
TRBV5-1	TRBJ1-1	NA	NA	TGCGCCAGCAGCCGGTCGGCGGAAAACACTGAAGCTTTCTTT	CASSRSAENTEAFF
TRBV29-1	TRBJ1-1	TRBD1	few	TGCAGCGTTGGGAACCGACAGGGGGCCGACACTGAAGCTTTCTTT	CSVGNRQGADTEAFF
TRBV18	TRBJ2-3	NA	NA	TGTGCCAGCTCACCAGGCCTAGCTGGCGGAGGAGCAGATACGCAGTATTTT	CASSPGLAGGGADTQYF
TRBV6-2/TRBV6-3	TRBJ2-3	NA	NA	TGTGCCAGCAGTCAGCCGGGACGCCCTAGCACAGATACGCAGTATTTT	CASSQPGRPSTDTQYF
TRBV18	TRBJ2-6	NA	few	TGTGCCAGTCAAATCCTCTCTGGGGCCAACGTCCTGACTTTC	CASQILSGANVLTF
TRBV9	TRBJ1-3	TRBD1	NA	TGTGCCAGCAGCGTAGGGACAGGGCCTCACTCTGGAAACACCATATATTTT	CASSVGTGPHSGNTIYF
TRBV4-3	TRBJ1-4	NA	few	TGCGCCAGCAGCCAAGATATCCGGGCCGGCGAAAAACTGTTTTTT	CASSQDIRAGEKLFF
TRBV28	TRBJ1-2	NA	few	TGTGCCAGCAGGATGGGGCCCTATGGCTACACCTTC	CASRMGPYGYTF
TRBV20-1	TRBJ2-2	TRBD1	few	TGCAGTGCTAGAGATACCCCGGGACAGTCCATCGGGGAGCTGTTTTTT	CSARDTPGQSIGELFF
TRBV4-1	TRBJ2-5	TRBD2	NA	TGCGCCAGCAGCCAGGGGACCGCCGGGGGGGAGACCCAGTACTTC	CASSQGTAGGETQYF